Listed here are 10 T cell receptor beta chains from one sample, sequenced in a study of identifying expanded T cells in peripheral blood. Sequencing used immunoSEQ multiplex PCR; TCRdb keeps in-frame clones, though not all of them. The sample shows about 130,000 clones, about 86% of them seen only once. The sample comprised blood. These receptors were taken from a person aged 18 to 70 in good health.

The gene calls are TRBV6-5 and TRBJ1-2; maybe TRBD1 (5 bases). Germline V gene data show CDR1 as MNHEY and CDR2 as SVGAGI. The CDR3 consists of 13 residues. The V end lost 5 bases, the J end lost 8 bases, and 15 bases lay between the germline ends. As DNA, the CDR3 is TGTGCCAGCAGTCTGGGACGGGGAGGAGGCTACACCTTC. This sequence encodes CASSLGRGGGYTF.

This chain connects TRBV7-3 to TRBJ2-2; TRBD2 matches 7 bases. V gave up 0 bases and J gave up 6 bases; unmatched junction bases: 4. CDR3 length: 15 amino acids. CDR1 is SGHTA and CDR2 is FQGTGA in the germline V gene. The CDR3 nucleotides read TGTGCCAGCAGCTTAACCGCGCGGGAGTCCGGGGAGCTGTTTTTT. It encodes CASSLTARESGELFF.

This chain connects TRBV21-1 to TRBJ1-5. TRBV21-1 corresponds to a pseudogene. The CDR3 has 12 residues. The CDR3 sequence is CASSPSDQPQHF. Here the CDR3 DNA reads TGTGCCAGCAGCCCTAGCGATCAGCCCCAGCATTTT.

V usage is TRBV14 and J usage is TRBJ2-3; 10 positions agree with TRBD2. CDR1 and CDR2 (germline): SGHDN, FVKESK. The CDR3 is 15 amino acids. J gave up 3 bases and V 4 bases, and 4 bases lay outside the gene matches. Written as DNA, the CDR3 is TGTGCCAGCAGCCTGAGCGGGAGGGGTACAGATACGCAGTATTTT. Translating gives CASSLSGRGTDTQYF.

The chain joins TRBV7-3 to TRBJ2-2, with a weak D call TRBD2 (5 bases). The CDR3 length is 14 residues. V was pared by 1 base and J by 4 bases, with 7 bases between. The germline V gene encodes CDR1 SGHTA and CDR2 FQGTGA. Written as DNA, the CDR3 is TGTGCCAGCAGCTTAAACGGGGTCACCGGGGAGCTGTTTTTT. Translation: CASSLNGVTGELFF.

The CDR3 reads CATSDSSGSYEQYF. The DNA of the CDR3 is TGTGCCACCAGCGATTCTAGCGGGTCCTACGAGCAGTACTTC. V and J are TRBV15 and TRBJ2-7; 8 bases map to TRBD2. V dropped 5 bases and J dropped 1; count of bases not matched to a gene: 4. This CDR3 has 14 amino acids. Germline CDR1 reads LNHNV; CDR2 reads YYDKDF (reference sequence).

The chain employs TRBV10-2 and TRBJ2-7; 10 bases line up with TRBD1. J gave up 4 bases and V 6 bases, and 24 bases lay outside the gene matches. This CDR3 has 20 residues. Germline V lookup: CDR1 WSHSY, CDR2 SAAADI. CDR3 bases: TGCGCCAGCAGCCGGGACAGGGGTATTGTCGGGGAGGTACTGCATTACGAGCAGTACTTC. It translates to CASSRDRGIVGEVLHYEQYF.

This clone showed up many times. The CDR3 nucleotides are TGTGCCAGTAGGAAAAATGGGGTGCACTATGGCTACACCTTC. Its translation: CASRKNGVHYGYTF. The chain recombines TRBV19 with TRBJ1-2; D gene uncertain. Trimming cost V 6 bases and J 3 bases, with 14 bases left between them. From germline, CDR1 is LNHDA and CDR2 SQIVND (reference sequence). The CDR3 totals 14 residues.

The chain carries TRBV6-5 and TRBJ2-7; TRBD1 agrees at 10 bases. The CDR3 contains 14 residues. Germline values: CDR1 MNHEY, CDR2 SVGAGI. The V segment lost 5 bases and the J segment 6 bases; nucleotides outside the gene matches: 7. The CDR3 nucleotides are TGTGCCAGCAGTCAAACCGGGACAGGGGTCGAGCAGTACTTC. Translated, it gives CASSQTGTGVEQYF.

The J gene is TRBJ1-4, the V gene TRBV28; D might be TRBD1 (6 bases). CDR1 MDHEN and CDR2 SYDVKM come from the germline V gene. The V end lost 10 bases, the J end lost 6 bases, and 18 bases lay between the germline ends. The CDR3 spans 14 residues. CDR3 residues: CAIYRGGTDEKLFF. The CDR3 DNA reads as TGTGCCATCTATAGAGGGGGAACCGATGAAAAACTGTTTTTT.